The rows below give T cell receptor beta chains drawn from one sample of a study of blood T cell repertoires in COVID-19. Clones were read by immunoSEQ multiplex PCR, and TCRdb kept only the in-frame ones, dropping some. Of over 120,000 clones in the sample, 70% to 85% are singletons; the top ten hold 7% to 10%. The sequencing input was PBMCs or T cells enriched from blood (not recorded which). Source of these receptors: a man aged 50-60 years who had recovered from COVID-19. Both conserved end residues are part of each CDR3. Fields, in order: V gene, D gene, J gene, CDR3 length, clone size, CDR3 DNA, CDR3 protein. D genes are given only for firm matches. Only some rows state a clone size, as once, few, many or a class for expanded clones.

TRBV28,TRBD1,TRBJ1-2,14,.,TGTGCCAGCAGTTTGACAGGGGGCTTACATGGCTACACCTTC,CASSLTGGLHGYTF
TRBV4-1,.,TRBJ1-1,19,.,TGCGCCAGCAGCCAAGGCCCTATAACAGGCGGCAAGGTGAACACTGAAGCTTTCTTT,CASSQGPITGGKVNTEAFF
TRBV24-1,TRBD1,TRBJ1-1,13,.,TGTGCCACCAGTGGTGGGACAGGCTCTGAAGCTTTCTTT,CATSGGTGSEAFF
TRBV5-1,TRBD2,TRBJ2-3,16,.,TGCGCCAGCAGCCTAAGACTAGCGGGGGGCACAGATACGCAGTATTTT,CASSLRLAGGTDTQYF
TRBV7-9,.,TRBJ1-3,14,.,TGTGCCAGCAGCCTTGCAGGTTCTGGAAACACCATATATTTT,CASSLAGSGNTIYF
TRBV5-4,TRBD2,TRBJ2-4,14,.,TGTGCCAGCAGCTTGGCGGGACTAGAAAACATTCAGTACTTC,CASSLAGLENIQYF
TRBV21-1,.,TRBJ2-7,14,.,TGTGCCAGCAGCAAACGTGACAGACCCTACGAGCAGTACTTC,CASSKRDRPYEQYF
TRBV19,TRBD1,TRBJ2-7,13,.,TGTGCCAGTAGTGGCCACAGGGGCGAAGGGCAGTACTTC,CASSGHRGEGQYF
TRBV23-1,.,TRBJ1-5,15,.,TGCGCCAGCAGTCCCCGGGGCAGGGGAAGACAGCCCCAGCATTTT,CASSPRGRGRQPQHF
TRBV19,TRBD2,TRBJ2-5,19,few,TGTGCCAGTAGTATTATAGGGACTAGCGGGGGGGCTCCAAAAGAGACCCAGTACTTC,CASSIIGTSGGAPKETQYF
TRBV24-1,TRBD1,TRBJ1-2,15,.,TGTGCCACCAGTGCCAGGACAGGGTCCTACTATGGCTACACCTTC,CATSARTGSYYGYTF
TRBV18,.,TRBJ2-2,15,.,TGTGCCAGCTCACCGGACAGTGCGATCACCGGGGAGCTGTTTTTT,CASSPDSAITGELFF
TRBV10-1,.,TRBJ1-6,14,.,TGCGCCAGCAGTGAGTTAGACAGCTATTCACCCCTCCACTTT,CASSELDSYSPLHF
TRBV30,.,TRBJ1-5,15,.,TGTGCCTGGAGTGTGGGGACTGCAAGCAATCAGCCCCAGCATTTT,CAWSVGTASNQPQHF
TRBV24-1,.,TRBJ1-5,14,.,TGTGCCACCAGTGATTCGGGGGGAGGGCAGCCCCAGCATTTT,CATSDSGGGQPQHF
TRBV28,.,TRBJ1-1,14,.,TGTGCCAGCAGTTTGGTCGTAGGGGGCACTGAAGCTTTCTTT,CASSLVVGGTEAFF
TRBV6-5,TRBD1,TRBJ1-5,16,.,TGTGCCAGCAGTTACCTCGGGACAGGGGTTGGTCAGCCCCAGCATTTT,CASSYLGTGVGQPQHF
TRBV4-3,TRBD2,TRBJ2-7,15,.,TGCGCCAGCAGCCAAGAGGGACTAGCGGGGGACGAGCAGTACTTC,CASSQEGLAGDEQYF